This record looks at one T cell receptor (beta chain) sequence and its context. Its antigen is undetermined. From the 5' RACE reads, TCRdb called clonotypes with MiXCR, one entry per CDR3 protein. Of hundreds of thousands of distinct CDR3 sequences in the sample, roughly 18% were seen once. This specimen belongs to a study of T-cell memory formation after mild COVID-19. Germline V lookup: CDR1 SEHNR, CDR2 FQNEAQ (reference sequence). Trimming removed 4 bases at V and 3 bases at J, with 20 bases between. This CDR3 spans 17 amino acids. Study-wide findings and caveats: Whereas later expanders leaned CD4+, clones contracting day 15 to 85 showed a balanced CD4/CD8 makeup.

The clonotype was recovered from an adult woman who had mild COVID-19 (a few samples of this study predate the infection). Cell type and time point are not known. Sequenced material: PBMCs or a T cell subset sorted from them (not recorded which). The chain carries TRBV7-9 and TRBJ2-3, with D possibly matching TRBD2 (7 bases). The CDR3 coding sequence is TGTGCCAGCAGCTCTCTATGGGGGGGGCCTCGAACAGATACGCAGTATTTT. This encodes CASSSLWGGPRTDTQYF.